This T cell receptor beta chain originates from a study of T-cell memory formation after mild COVID-19. Overall study context: Clustering of TCRs was largely donor specific. Overall study findings and caveats: Contracting clones, day 15 to 85, had balanced CD4/CD8, and later expanders favored CD4+. Whether second-wave clones peaking at day 37 were SARS-CoV-2 specific went unconfirmed.

Ten or more counts support this clonotype. Its cognate antigen is unknown. TCRdb processed the 5' RACE reads anew with MiXCR; each CDR3 protein has one entry. The table lists approximately 450,000 distinct CDR3 sequences, around a sixth of them singletons. This CDR3 is 15 amino acids long. CDR1 is SQVTM, CDR2 ANQGSEA, per germline. With 5 bases clipped from V and 10 bases from J, the junction kept 10 bases outside the gene matches. This TCR came from an adult woman who had mild COVID-19 (a few samples of this study predate the infection). Cell type and time point are not known. The chain combines TRBV29-1 with TRBJ2-1; 14 positions match TRBD2. The sample was PBMCs or a T cell subset sorted from them (not recorded which). CDR3 bases: TGCAGCGTTCAGAGACTAGCGGGAGGGTTCGGGGAGCAGTTCTTC. It specifies CSVQRLAGGFGEQFF.